This is a list of T cell receptor beta chains from one sample in a study of regulatory T cells in long-lasting Graves disease. TCRdb ran MiXCR on the multiplex PCR reads and lists one entry per CDR3 protein. The table includes 400,000 to 500,000 distinct CDR3 sequences, less than 25% detected once. The specimen comprised peripheral blood mononuclear cells (PBMCs), sampled when the disease was refractory, from a patient treated with antithyroid drugs. These receptors were collected from a female donor with Graves disease. CDR3s include the opening cysteine and the closing phenylalanine or tryptophan. A D gene is named only where the DNA matches it firmly. Where a row states a size, it is once, few, many or the class of an expanded clone; other rows omit it.

CDR3aa,CDR3nt,d_gene,abundance,j_gene,v_gene
CASSWGGHPGGEQYF,TGTGCCAGCAGTTGGGGGGGACACCCGGGCGGAGAGCAGTACTTC,.,.,TRBJ2-7,TRBV12-3/TRBV12-4
CASRTGQWTNEKLFF,TGTGCCAGCAGGACAGGGCAGTGGACTAATGAAAAACTGTTTTTT,TRBD1,.,TRBJ1-4,TRBV27
CTQLGQGGSETQYF,TGCACACAACTAGGGCAGGGGGGGTCCGAGACCCAGTACTTC,.,many,TRBJ2-5,TRBV29-1
CASSFDRGLRGSPLHF,TGTGCCAGCAGCTTCGACAGGGGGCTTCGCGGTTCACCCCTCCACTTT,TRBD1,.,TRBJ1-6,TRBV7-9
CASSLVSGMNTEAFF,TGTGCCAGCAGCTTAGTCTCAGGTATGAACACTGAAGCTTTCTTT,.,many,TRBJ1-1,TRBV7-9
CASRPDNGWVNTEAFF,TGTGCCAGCAGGCCTGATAACGGGTGGGTGAACACTGAAGCTTTCTTT,.,.,TRBJ1-1,TRBV7-9
CASSSTGGYNEQFF,TGCGCCAGCAGTTCTACAGGGGGATACAATGAGCAGTTCTTC,TRBD1,few,TRBJ2-1,TRBV5-1
CASRPHLKTGELFF,TGTGCCAGCAGGCCCCACCTTAAGACCGGGGAGCTGTTTTTT,.,many,TRBJ2-2,TRBV27
CASRSGEEAPQHF,TGCGCCAGCCGGTCAGGGGAGGAAGCTCCCCAGCATTTT,.,few,TRBJ1-5,TRBV5-1
CASSSISDGTDTQYF,TGTGCCAGCAGCTCAATCTCGGATGGCACAGATACGCAGTATTTT,.,few,TRBJ2-3,TRBV7-8
CASSLVLAAETQYF,TGTGCCAGCAGCTTAGTGCTAGCGGCAGAGACCCAGTACTTC,TRBD2,few,TRBJ2-5,TRBV7-9
CSARGFGHRTEAFF,TGCAGTGCTAGAGGGTTTGGGCATCGGACTGAAGCTTTCTTT,.,.,TRBJ1-1,TRBV20-1
CASRLRGSGELFF,TGTGCCAGCAGGCTCCGGGGCTCCGGGGAGCTGTTTTTT,.,many,TRBJ2-2,TRBV28
CASSLKLGGRTTGELFF,TGTGCCAGCAGCTTGAAATTGGGCGGGAGGACCACCGGGGAGCTGTTTTTT,TRBD2,.,TRBJ2-2,TRBV12-3/TRBV12-4
CASSEYGLYPYEQYF,TGTGCCAGCAGTGAATACGGCCTTTACCCCTACGAGCAGTACTTC,.,many,TRBJ2-7,TRBV6-2/TRBV6-3
CAISERTGGRNNEQYF,TGTGCCATCAGTGAGCGGACAGGGGGCAGGAATAACGAGCAGTACTTC,TRBD1,.,TRBJ2-7,TRBV10-3
CASSLVGTANTGELFF,TGTGCCAGCAGCTTAGTTGGGACAGCGAACACCGGGGAGCTGTTTTTT,TRBD1,.,TRBJ2-2,TRBV7-6
CASSAWSGTGEPLHF,TGTGCCAGCAGCGCCTGGTCCGGGACCGGGGAACCCCTCCACTTT,.,.,TRBJ1-6,TRBV9
CSVEWQGDYEQYF,TGCAGCGTTGAATGGCAGGGGGACTACGAGCAGTACTTC,TRBD1,.,TRBJ2-7,TRBV29-1
CATSRRRGSGNTIYF,TGTGCCACCAGCAGGCGACGGGGCTCAGGAAACACCATATATTTT,.,.,TRBJ1-3,TRBV15
CASSMGAVYNSPLHF,TGTGCCAGCAGTATGGGGGCCGTCTATAATTCACCCCTCCACTTT,.,.,TRBJ1-6,TRBV12-3/TRBV12-4
CASSLPADTYEQYF,TGTGCCAGCAGCCTCCCTGCCGATACCTACGAGCAGTACTTC,.,many,TRBJ2-7,TRBV28
CASRRQGSLQPQHF,TGTGCCAGCCGAAGACAGGGCAGTTTGCAGCCCCAGCATTTT,TRBD1,many,TRBJ1-5,TRBV28
CASPNLPGLETLTGELFF,TGTGCCAGCCCTAATCTTCCGGGACTAGAAACGCTGACCGGGGAGCTGTTTTTT,TRBD2,many,TRBJ2-2,TRBV27
CASKGSAKNIQYF,TGTGCCAGCAAGGGGTCTGCCAAAAACATTCAGTACTTC,.,many,TRBJ2-4,TRBV6-1
CASSLIFRETQYF,TGTGCCAGCAGTTTAATCTTTCGGGAGACCCAGTACTTC,.,many,TRBJ2-5,TRBV27
CASSLARLAGDPRTGELFF,TGTGCCAGCAGTTTAGCCCGACTAGCGGGAGACCCCCGGACCGGGGAGCTGTTTTTT,TRBD2,many,TRBJ2-2,TRBV12-3/TRBV12-4
CAWTRLGVGGELFF,TGTGCCTGGACCAGACTTGGAGTTGGGGGGGAGCTGTTTTTT,.,.,TRBJ2-2,TRBV30
CASGSQAAGNTIYF,TGTGCCAGCGGCTCACAGGCGGCTGGAAACACCATATATTTT,.,.,TRBJ1-3,TRBV27
CASSQEVTGAAYEQYF,TGCGCCAGCAGCCAAGAGGTCACAGGGGCCGCCTACGAGCAGTACTTC,TRBD1,few,TRBJ2-7,TRBV4-1
CASSFGLITEAFF,TGTGCCAGCAGCTTTGGACTGATCACTGAAGCTTTCTTT,.,many,TRBJ1-1,TRBV11-2
CSAAPISTGTYEQYF,TGCAGTGCAGCCCCCATATCGACGGGAACCTACGAGCAGTACTTC,.,many,TRBJ2-7,TRBV20-1
CATSDFGQGRGETQYF,TGTGCCACCAGTGATTTTGGGCAGGGCAGGGGAGAGACCCAGTACTTC,.,many,TRBJ2-5,TRBV24-1
CAWASGTNYNEQFF,TGTGCCTGGGCCTCCGGGACTAACTACAATGAGCAGTTCTTC,TRBD2,.,TRBJ2-1,TRBV30
CSASILASSTDTQYF,TGCAGTGCTAGTATACTAGCGAGTAGCACAGATACGCAGTATTTT,TRBD2,.,TRBJ2-3,TRBV20-1
CASSPLGTYEQYF,TGCGCCAGCAGCCCCCTAGGGACCTACGAGCAGTACTTC,.,many,TRBJ2-7,TRBV5-1
CASSPSAAVYEQYF,TGTGCTAGCAGCCCCTCAGCTGCGGTCTACGAGCAGTACTTC,.,.,TRBJ2-7,TRBV7-9
CASSQGVSGKDETQYF,TGTGCCAGCAGCCAAGGGGTAAGCGGGAAGGATGAGACCCAGTACTTC,TRBD2,few,TRBJ2-5,TRBV4-2
CAISDSGDPHYGYTF,TGTGCCATCAGTGATTCAGGGGACCCCCACTATGGCTACACCTTC,.,.,TRBJ1-2,TRBV10-3
CASSYGQYTYEQYF,TGTGCCAGCAGCTACGGACAGTACACCTACGAGCAGTACTTC,.,many,TRBJ2-7,TRBV28
CASSPGLPARQPQHF,TGTGCCAGCAGCCCAGGACTCCCAGCCAGGCAGCCCCAGCATTTT,.,.,TRBJ1-5,TRBV5-5
CATLRDRGSGELFF,TGTGCCACCCTACGGGACAGGGGTTCCGGGGAGCTGTTTTTT,TRBD1,many,TRBJ2-2,TRBV10-3